The clone carrying this TCR beta chain was seen at least ten times. Looked up from germline, CDR1 is DFQATT and CDR2 is SNEGSKA (reference sequence). There are 13 residues in the CDR3. Trimming stripped 2 bases from V and 7 bases from J, with 14 bases between. TCRdb re-analysed the RT-PCR reads in MiXCR, keeping a single row per CDR3 protein. The sample shows 650,000 to 800,000 distinct CDR3 sequences, 14% of them seen only once. The V call is TRBV20-1, the J call TRBJ1-1; D is unresolved. Sequences were obtained from memory CD4+ T cells from blood. This TCR was recovered from a female donor in good health, serving as a healthy control. The chain's CDR3 is CSARSNQRREAFF. DNA for the CDR3: TGCAGTGCTAGATCCAATCAGCGGCGTGAAGCTTTCTTT.